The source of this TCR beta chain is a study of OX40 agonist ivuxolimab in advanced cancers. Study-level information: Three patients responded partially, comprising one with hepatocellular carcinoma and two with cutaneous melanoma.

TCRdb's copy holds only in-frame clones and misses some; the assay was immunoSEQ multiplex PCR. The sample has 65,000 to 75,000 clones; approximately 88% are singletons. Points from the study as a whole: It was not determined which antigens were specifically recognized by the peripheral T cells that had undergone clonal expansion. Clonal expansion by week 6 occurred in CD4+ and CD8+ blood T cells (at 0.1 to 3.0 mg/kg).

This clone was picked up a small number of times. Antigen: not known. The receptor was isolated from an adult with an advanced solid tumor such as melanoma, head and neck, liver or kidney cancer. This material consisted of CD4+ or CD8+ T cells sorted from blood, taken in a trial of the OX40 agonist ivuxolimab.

The CDR3 DNA is TGTGCCAGTAGTAATGTTCCGGGGGGGGATCAGCCCCAGCATTTT. Translation gives CASSNVPGGDQPQHF. This chain uses TRBV19 with TRBJ1-5; TRBD1 is a possible D gene (5 bases). The V gene lost 4 bases and the J gene lost 5 bases, with 15 bases spanning the gap. Germline CDR1 reads LNHDA; CDR2 reads SQIVND (reference sequence). This CDR3 is built from 15 residues.